The clone carrying this T cell receptor beta chain was seen a single time. The antigen remains unidentified. Assay: immunoSEQ multiplex PCR; the TCRdb copy retains only in-frame clones and omits some. This sample has 150,000 to 180,000 clones, with around nine tenths found just once. The data were obtained in a study of T cell responses to AZD1222 COVID-19 vaccine. Findings and limits, study-wide: Most donors were white British and more were female, and clonal diversity was possibly underestimated. Two AZD1222 doses significantly raised spike-specific TCR breadth and depth over controls.

The clonotype was recovered from an adult in good health. The sequenced sample was peripheral blood, obtained on day 0 of AZD1222 vaccination.

CDR3 in amino acids: CASSDHPREGHSEQFF. For the CDR3, the DNA is TGTGCCAGCAGCGACCACCCGCGGGAGGGCCACAGTGAGCAGTTCTTC. This chain connects TRBV9 to TRBJ2-1; 9 positions agree with TRBD2. J gave up 9 bases and V 3 bases, and 13 bases lay outside the gene matches. The CDR3 length is 16 residues. Germline CDR1 reads SGDLS; CDR2 reads YYNGEE.